This T cell receptor (beta chain) was sequenced during a study of early T cells in non-severe SARS-CoV-2 infection. Study-wide results and caveats: Comparison of clonotypes with VDJdb favored anti-spike CD8 responses while missing private and CD4 specificities.

Unique molecular identifiers were attached to individual cDNA molecules. Each CDR3 protein gets one entry after TCRdb re-called the 5' RACE reads with MiXCR. The table includes roughly 100,000 distinct CDR3 sequences, around 13% detected once. This CDR3 contains 15 residues. The V and J ends lost 3 bases and 4 bases respectively, with 16 bases between them. CDR1 and CDR2 from the germline V gene are SQVTM and ANQGSEA. This clonotype appeared a single time. Its target is unknown. The sequenced sample consisted of whole blood. This receptor was identified in an adult who was a healthcare worker with PCR-confirmed SARS-CoV-2 infection or an uninfected control (not recorded which). The gene calls are TRBV29-1 and TRBJ2-1; tentatively, D is TRBD2 (5 bases). CDR3 coding DNA: TGCAGCGTTGAGCCAGATCGGGGATTATACAATGAGCAGTTCTTC. It translates to CSVEPDRGLYNEQFF.